This TCR beta chain was profiled in a study of cytomegalovirus exposure and HLA in healthy donors. Trimming at V came to 1 base and at J to 4 bases, leaving 10 bases not matched to a gene. The germline gives CDR1 SSHAT, CDR2 FNYEAQ (reference sequence). This CDR3 is 17 amino acids long. TCRdb's copy holds only in-frame clones and misses some; the assay was immunoSEQ multiplex PCR. The data hold fewer than 350,000 clones, with roughly 90% observed a single time. Sample: PBMCs. This TCR was recovered from a woman under 30 in good health and CMV-seronegative. The chain is built from TRBV7-7 and TRBJ1-5, with 7 bases lining up with TRBD1. The DNA of the CDR3 is TGTGCCAGCAGCTTAGGGTACGTAAGGGGACAGAATCAGCCCCAGCATTTT. As protein: CASSLGYVRGQNQPQHF.